Listed below are T cell receptor beta chains from one sample, sequenced in a study of blood T cells in healthy people across ages. MiXCR, applied by TCRdb to the 5' RACE reads, yields one record per CDR3 protein. In the table there are about 690,000 distinct CDR3 sequences, around 43% of which are singletons. Specimen: blood. The receptor set was obtained from a man older than 75 in good health. Both conserved end residues are part of each CDR3. A D gene is named only where the DNA matches it firmly. The listing skips clone size in some rows; elsewhere it reads once, few, many or a size class.

TRBD2,few,TRBV4-2,TRBJ2-5,TGTGCCAGCAGCCAAGGTGCTAGCGGGGGCCCTAGAGAGACCCAGTACTTC,CASSQGASGGPRETQYF
TRBD1,.,TRBV7-2,TRBJ2-5,TGTGCCAGCAGCTTAGCCAGTTCGGACAGGGGGTACTTC,CASSLASSDRGYF
TRBD1,few,TRBV6-5,TRBJ1-1,TGTGCCAGCAGTTACTCGAGACAGGGTTTCATGAACACTGAAGCTTTCTTT,CASSYSRQGFMNTEAFF
.,few,TRBV29-1,TRBJ1-4,TGCAGCGTTGAATTCCGGGATCCCCTTGAAAAACTGTTTTTT,CSVEFRDPLEKLFF
TRBD2,few,TRBV5-1,TRBJ2-1,TGCGCCAGCAGCACCGGGACTAGCGGGAGTTGGTACAATGAGCAGTTCTTC,CASSTGTSGSWYNEQFF
TRBD1,few,TRBV27,TRBJ2-5,TGTGCCAGCAGTTCCGCCGGGACAGCACAAGAGACCCAGTACTTC,CASSSAGTAQETQYF
.,.,TRBV20-1,TRBJ1-1,TGCAGTGCCAACAACGGGGGCCCCAACACTGAAGCTTTCTTT,CSANNGGPNTEAFF
.,.,TRBV11-2,TRBJ2-3,TGTGCCAGCAGCTTAGGGGCGACGGGGAGAGATACGCAGTATTTT,CASSLGATGRDTQYF
TRBD1,.,TRBV7-9,TRBJ1-2,TGTGCCAGCAGCTCAAGACCCCTAGTCGGGACAGGGGTAGGCTACACCTTC,CASSSRPLVGTGVGYTF
TRBD1,many,TRBV6-6,TRBJ1-2,TGTGCCAGCAGTTACTCGCAGGGGGCGTATAATGGCTACACCTTC,CASSYSQGAYNGYTF
.,.,TRBV2,TRBJ1-6,TGTGCCAGCAGTGAAGTAACTTCACCCCTCCACTTT,CASSEVTSPLHF
TRBD2,.,TRBV7-3,TRBJ2-2,TGTGCCAGCAGCTCGACTAGCGGGAGGGGTTCCGGGGAGCTGTTTTTT,CASSSTSGRGSGELFF
.,.,TRBV5-1,TRBJ2-3,TGCGCCAGCAGCTTGGATCGGGAACTCACAGATACGCAGTATTTT,CASSLDRELTDTQYF
.,.,TRBV7-2,TRBJ2-3,TGTGCCAGCACCCTAAGCCCGGCCGCCCGGCAAGATACGCAGTATTTT,CASTLSPAARQDTQYF
TRBD1,few,TRBV12-3/TRBV12-4,TRBJ1-4,TGTGCCAGCAGCCAGACAGGGATAAGTGAAAAACTGTTTTTT,CASSQTGISEKLFF
.,.,TRBV7-2,TRBJ2-2,TGTGCCAGCAGCCCCGTACCCGGGACGAACACCGGGGAGCTGTTTTTT,CASSPVPGTNTGELFF
.,once,TRBV2,TRBJ2-2,TGTGCCAGCAGTGACGTCCGGGCGACCCTTAACACCGGGGAGCTGTTTTTT,CASSDVRATLNTGELFF
.,few,TRBV20-1,TRBJ2-5,TGCAGTGCTAGAGCCGCCAGGCCGCGGGAGACCCAGTACTTC,CSARAARPRETQYF
TRBD1,few,TRBV18,TRBJ2-7,TGTGCCAGCTCACTCGCCGGGACAGGGGGCTGGGAGCAGTACTTC,CASSLAGTGGWEQYF
.,many,TRBV29-1,TRBJ2-6,TGCAGCGTTGAAAAGCTCCCTGGGGCCAACGTCCTGACTTTC,CSVEKLPGANVLTF
TRBD1,.,TRBV4-2,TRBJ2-1,TGTGCCAGCAGCCAAGAGGGGGACAGGCCAGGTGGTGAGCAGTTCTTC,CASSQEGDRPGGEQFF
.,once,TRBV7-2,TRBJ2-7,TGTGCCAGCAGCGCAGACGTTTACGAGCAGTACTTC,CASSADVYEQYF
.,.,TRBV27,TRBJ2-7,TGTGCCAGCAGTAGCCAGGGACGGACCTACGAGCAGTACTTC,CASSSQGRTYEQYF
TRBD2,.,TRBV7-8,TRBJ2-7,TGTGCCAGCAGCCCACTTCTAGCGGGGGGGCCGGAAAGGGGGAATGAGCAGTACTTC,CASSPLLAGGPERGNEQYF
.,.,TRBV6-2/TRBV6-3,TRBJ2-7,TGTGCCAGCAGCCGGGGGTATGGAGGACCCCGAGGGGGAGAGCAGTACTTC,CASSRGYGGPRGGEQYF
.,few,TRBV5-1,TRBJ1-2,TGCGCCAGCAGCTTGGAGTCGTTCCTTGGAGACATCTTTGGTGGCTACACCTTC,CASSLESFLGDIFGGYTF
.,.,TRBV25-1,TRBJ1-2,TGTGCCAGCAGTGATCTCACACGGGTCGGGTCGGGCGGCTACACCTTC,CASSDLTRVGSGGYTF
TRBD1,.,TRBV28,TRBJ2-6,TGTGCCAGCAGTGGGACAGGTCTAAGCCCCCCTGGGGCCAACGTCCTGACTTTC,CASSGTGLSPPGANVLTF
.,few,TRBV12-3/TRBV12-4,TRBJ2-1,TGTGCCAGCAGCGGTTTGGATGAGCAGTTCTTC,CASSGLDEQFF
.,few,TRBV20-1,TRBJ2-7,TGCAGTGCTTTACACCCGATCTCCTACAATGAGCAGTACTTC,CSALHPISYNEQYF
TRBD2,few,TRBV2,TRBJ2-1,TGTGCCAGCAGTCCCAGGACTAGCGGCGGTGAGCAGTTCTTC,CASSPRTSGGEQFF
TRBD1,few,TRBV2,TRBJ1-2,TGTGCCAGCAGCTCCAGGGGGCTGGTTGGCTACACCTTC,CASSSRGLVGYTF
TRBD2,.,TRBV5-1,TRBJ2-1,TGCGCCAGCAGGAGCGGGGGGGTTTCCTACAATGAGCAGTTCTTC,CASRSGGVSYNEQFF
TRBD2,.,TRBV6-2/TRBV6-3,TRBJ2-5,TGTGCCAGCAGTTATTTGGTAGCGGGGCCCCGTGAGACCCAGTACTTC,CASSYLVAGPRETQYF
TRBD1,.,TRBV7-2,TRBJ1-2,TGTACCAGCAGAGAGGACAGGGGGGACTATCTGAACTTAGGCCTCTATGGCTACACCTTC,CTSREDRGDYLNLGLYGYTF
.,few,TRBV28,TRBJ2-7,TGTGCCAGCAGTTTTGCGGCGGCGGGGACTTTTTCCTACGAGCAGTACTTC,CASSFAAAGTFSYEQYF
.,many,TRBV7-9,TRBJ2-7,TGTGCCAGCAGCTCGGGACCCAATACGATCCACGAGCAGTACTTC,CASSSGPNTIHEQYF